This TCR beta chain was observed in a study of cytomegalovirus exposure and HLA in healthy donors. Study results and caveats: The authors enumerated some 170 TCR beta chains as linked to cytomegalovirus.

An approximately 120-subject validation cohort, separate from the approximately 670-subject first cohort, supplied the donors. There are 13 residues in the CDR3. V dropped 4 bases and J dropped 7 bases, with 15 bases sitting between them. Germline loops: CDR1 SGHRS, CDR2 YFSETQ. Here immunoSEQ multiplex PCR was the method, and the copy in TCRdb shows in-frame clones only, minus some. Of approximately 190,000 clones listed, 84% were seen once; the top ten hold roughly 6.5%. This clone was seen a handful of times. Its antigen is undetermined. J is TRBJ2-7 and V is TRBV5-1, with D tentatively TRBD1 (6 bases). The clonotype originates from a man younger than 35 in good health and CMV-seropositive. Source material: PBMCs. Written as DNA, the CDR3 is TGCGCCAGCAGCAAAACAGGGTTCGGGGAGCAGTACTTC. Amino acid sequence: CASSKTGFGEQYF.